Each of the 18 T cell receptor beta chains below was sequenced from the same sample in a study of blood T cell repertoires in COVID-19 (dated by TCRdb to the early 2020s). Library preparation was by the immunoSEQ multiplex PCR assay. As stored in TCRdb, this immuneACCESS dataset retains in-frame rearrangements with V and J assigned. A fraction of the clones does not appear; measured against another copy, unresolved V genes explain less than half of the discrepancy, and the remainder lacks a known reason. This sample has 100,000 to 150,000 clones in its table, and around 88% of those were observed once. The ten largest clones take up 0.88% of the sample. The source material was peripheral blood. Receptors were obtained from a woman between 45 and 65 years old with active or convalescent COVID-19.

V is TRBV5-1 and J is TRBJ2-3; possible D gene TRBD1, 6 bases. Trimming took 0 bases from V and 4 from J, leaving 9 bases between them. The V gene's germline CDR1 is SGHRS and CDR2 YFSETQ. This CDR3 has 14 residues. CDR3 sequence reads: CASSLEQGADTQYF. The CDR3 DNA is TGCGCCAGCAGCTTGGAACAGGGCGCAGATACGCAGTATTTT.

The chain couples TRBV3-1 (or the pseudogene TRBV3-2) to TRBJ2-4, with D tentatively TRBD2 (5 bases). Between the trimmed V and J ends, which lost 6 bases and 1 base, there was a span of 7 bases. This CDR3 comprises 13 residues. Per the germline V gene, CDR1 is LGHDT and CDR2 is YNNKEL (reference sequence). CDR3 sequence reads: CASRSGAKNIQYF. The CDR3 region has the DNA TGTGCCAGCAGATCGGGGGCCAAAAACATTCAGTACTTC.

The chain couples TRBV11-1 to TRBJ1-2; the D gene is possibly TRBD1 (5 bases). Germline loops: CDR1 SGHAT, CDR2 FQDESV (reference sequence). The V and J ends lost 3 bases and 4 bases respectively, with 9 bases between them. CDR3 length: 13 residues. The CDR3: CASSLAGRYGYTF. CDR3 bases: TGTGCCAGCAGCTTGGCAGGGCGCTATGGCTACACCTTC.

This chain joins TRBV4-3 and TRBJ2-1; TRBD2 matches at 8 bases. Unmatched junction bases numbered 4, after V lost 0 bases and J lost 6 bases. CDR3 length: 15 residues. Per germline, CDR1 LGHNA and CDR2 YSLEER. Here the CDR3 DNA reads TGCGCCAGCAGCCAAGAAGCGGGAGCTCTCAATGAGCAGTTCTTC. This sequence encodes CASSQEAGALNEQFF.

In its sample, this clone ranks as medium-sized. The chain uses TRBV9 and TRBJ2-2; TRBD2 aligns across 7 bases. The germline gives CDR1 SGDLS, CDR2 YYNGEE. The V and J ends lost 1 base and 1 base, in that order; junction bases with no gene match: 7. This CDR3 has 17 residues. CDR3 in amino acids: CASSVNRLAENTGELFF. DNA of the CDR3: TGTGCCAGCAGCGTAAACCGGCTAGCGGAGAACACCGGGGAGCTGTTTTTT.

This sequence joins TRBV28 and TRBJ1-5; 10 positions match TRBD1. The CDR3 has 19 amino acids. Germline CDR1 and CDR2: MDHEN and SYDVKM. J lost 2 bases, V lost 1 base, and 11 bases had no gene match. The CDR3 loop is CASSLFLGGTGEGNQPQHF. CDR3 DNA sequence: TGTGCCAGCAGTTTATTCTTGGGGGGGACAGGGGAGGGCAATCAGCCCCAGCATTTT. Variable domain in full (rest from reference TRBV28 and TRBJ1-5): DVKVTQSSRYLVKRTGEKVFLECVQDMDHENMFWYRQDPGLGLRLIYFSYDVKMKEKGDIPEGYSVSREKKERFSLILESASTNQTSMYLCASSLFLGGTGEGNQPQHFGDGTRLSIL.

The genes are TRBV19 and TRBJ1-1, with D hard to call. Trimming shortened V by 3 bases and J by 7 bases, and 12 bases separated the two germline ends. Germline V lookup: CDR1 LNHDA, CDR2 SQIVND (reference sequence). The CDR3 has 13 residues. CDR3 coding DNA: TGTGCCAGTAGTATCCCCAAAGCGGGTGAAGCTTTCTTT. Protein: CASSIPKAGEAFF.

This chain joins TRBV19 and TRBJ1-1; a weak D match, TRBD1 (6 bases). Trimming took 6 bases from V and 4 from J, leaving 15 bases between them. CDR3 length: 14 residues. Germline CDR1 and CDR2: LNHDA and SQIVND (reference sequence). This chain's CDR3 is CASRYRERSTEAFF. The CDR3, as DNA: TGTGCCAGTAGATACAGGGAGCGGAGCACTGAAGCTTTCTTT.

The rearrangement joins TRBV6-2 or TRBV6-3 to TRBJ2-7, with 9 bases lining up with TRBD2. CDR1 is MNHEY and CDR2 is SVGEGT in the germline V gene. This CDR3 comprises 17 residues. Trimming cost V 3 bases and J 3 bases; bases outside gene matches: 12. CDR3 loop: CASSYSSGTSIDYEQYF. CDR3 in DNA: TGTGCCAGCAGTTATTCTAGCGGGACGAGTATTGACTACGAGCAGTACTTC.

This clone was seen once. The V gene is TRBV5-5, the J gene TRBJ1-2; D ambiguous. Germline lookup yields CDR1 SGHKS and CDR2 YYEKEE (reference sequence). There are 15 residues in the CDR3. The V end was cut by 4 bases, the J end by 0 bases, with 13 bases between. This CDR3 reads CASSNSEFPNYGYTF. CDR3 DNA sequence: TGTGCCAGCAGCAACAGTGAGTTCCCTAACTATGGCTACACCTTC.

The chain has TRBV2 and TRBJ2-1; 13 positions match TRBD2. This CDR3 is 14 amino acids long. The V segment lost 4 bases and the J segment 12 bases; nucleotides outside the gene matches: 6. CDR1 is SNHLY and CDR2 is FYNNEI in the germline V gene. DNA for the CDR3: TGTGCCAGCAGTGCCGGACTAGCGGGAGCCGGGCAGTTCTTC. Translating it yields CASSAGLAGAGQFF.

CDR3 coding DNA: TGTGCCAGCAGCCAAGGACAGGGTAACGGTGAAAAACTGTTTTTT. Its translation: CASSQGQGNGEKLFF. This chain links TRBV7-2 with TRBJ1-4; 8 nucleotides line up with TRBD1. The junction had 9 bases not matched to a gene; V was cut back by 5 bases and J by 7 bases. Germline CDR1 SGHTA, CDR2 FQGNSA. The CDR3 consists of 15 residues. Filled out from reference TRBV7-2 and TRBJ1-4, the complete variable domain reads GAGVSQSPSNKVTEKGKDVELRCDPISGHTALYWYRQSLGQGLEFLIYFQGNSAPDKSGLPSDRFSAERTGGSVSTLTIQRTQQEDSAVYLCASSQGQGNGEKLFFGSGTQLSVL.

This clone was observed once. This sequence joins TRBV29-1 and TRBJ2-7, with 10 bases lining up with TRBD2. The trim removed 6 bases at V and 2 bases at J, leaving 13 bases unmatched. This CDR3 is 16 amino acids long. Looked up from germline, CDR1 is SQVTM and CDR2 is ANQGSEA. This CDR3 is CSVSGGASGRTYEQYF. For the CDR3, the DNA is TGCAGCGTATCGGGTGGGGCTAGCGGGAGAACCTACGAGCAGTACTTC.

V and J are TRBV10-3 and TRBJ2-4; 9 nucleotides match TRBD2. V dropped 6 bases and J dropped 3; count of bases not matched to a gene: 3. This CDR3 spans 14 amino acids. Germline V gene sequence: CDR1 ENHRY, CDR2 SYGVKD. The CDR3 loop is CAIRDSGSKNIQYF. The CDR3 DNA sequence: TGTGCCATCAGGGATAGCGGGAGCAAAAACATTCAGTACTTC.

The rearrangement joins TRBV19 to TRBJ2-7; 7 bases align to TRBD2. Germline lookup yields CDR1 LNHDA and CDR2 SQIVND (reference sequence). The V segment lost 5 bases and the J segment 2 bases; nucleotides outside the gene matches: 9. CDR3 size: 15 residues. This CDR3 is CASSPGAGLPYEQYF. CDR3 in DNA: TGTGCCAGTAGTCCAGGAGCGGGACTACCCTACGAGCAGTACTTC.

The CDR3 region has the DNA TGTGCCAGCAGTAATGGGTGGAGGGTCCCCAACGAGCAGTACTTC. Translated: CASSNGWRVPNEQYF. The V gene is TRBV28, the J gene TRBJ2-7; weak D call: TRBD2 (6 bases). The CDR3 is 15 amino acids. V lost 5 bases to trimming and J lost 5 bases, with 19 bases between them. The germline V gene has CDR1 MDHEN and CDR2 SYDVKM.

The chain couples TRBV2 to TRBJ2-3, with 9 bases lining up with TRBD2. The CDR3 is 12 amino acids. Germline values: CDR1 SNHLY, CDR2 FYNNEI. Trimming cost V 5 bases and J 12 bases; bases outside gene matches: 6. CDR3 loop: CASSSGTSIQYF. DNA for the CDR3: TGTGCCAGCAGTTCCGGGACTAGCATTCAGTATTTT.

The chain links TRBV9 to TRBJ2-3, with 9 bases matching TRBD2. The CDR3 loop spans 15 amino acids. The V gene end was trimmed by 4 bases and the J gene end by 4 bases; junction bases not matched to a gene: 7. Germline-derived CDR1 and CDR2 are SGDLS and YYNGEE. The CDR3 coding sequence is TGTGCCAGCAGCCCTTCTGGCGGGAGGGCAGATACGCAGTATTTT. It yields the protein CASSPSGGRADTQYF.